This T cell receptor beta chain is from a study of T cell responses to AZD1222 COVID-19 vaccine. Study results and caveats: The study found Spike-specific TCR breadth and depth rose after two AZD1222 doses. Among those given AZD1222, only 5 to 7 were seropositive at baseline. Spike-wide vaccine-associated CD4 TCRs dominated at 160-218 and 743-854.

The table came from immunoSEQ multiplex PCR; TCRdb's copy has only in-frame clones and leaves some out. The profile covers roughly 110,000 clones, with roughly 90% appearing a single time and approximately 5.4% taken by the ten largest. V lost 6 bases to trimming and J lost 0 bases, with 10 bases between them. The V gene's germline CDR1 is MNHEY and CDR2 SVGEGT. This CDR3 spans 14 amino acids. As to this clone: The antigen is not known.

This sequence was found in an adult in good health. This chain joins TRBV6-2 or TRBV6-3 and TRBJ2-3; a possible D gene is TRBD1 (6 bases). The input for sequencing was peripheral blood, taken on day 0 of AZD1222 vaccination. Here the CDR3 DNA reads TGTGCCAGCAGCCCGGGACACAGCACAGATACGCAGTATTTT. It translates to CASSPGHSTDTQYF.